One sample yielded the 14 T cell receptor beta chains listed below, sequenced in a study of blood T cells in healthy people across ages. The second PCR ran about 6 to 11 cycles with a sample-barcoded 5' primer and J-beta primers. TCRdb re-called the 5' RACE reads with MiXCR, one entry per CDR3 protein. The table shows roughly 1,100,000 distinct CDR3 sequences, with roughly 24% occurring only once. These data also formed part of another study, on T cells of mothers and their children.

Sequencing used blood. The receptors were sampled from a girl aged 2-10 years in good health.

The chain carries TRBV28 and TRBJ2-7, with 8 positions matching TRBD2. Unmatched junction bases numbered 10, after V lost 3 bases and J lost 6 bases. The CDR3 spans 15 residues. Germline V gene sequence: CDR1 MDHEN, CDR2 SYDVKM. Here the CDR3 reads CASSLSSGPFREQYF. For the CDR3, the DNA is TGTGCCAGCAGTTTGTCTAGCGGGCCTTTTCGCGAGCAGTACTTC.

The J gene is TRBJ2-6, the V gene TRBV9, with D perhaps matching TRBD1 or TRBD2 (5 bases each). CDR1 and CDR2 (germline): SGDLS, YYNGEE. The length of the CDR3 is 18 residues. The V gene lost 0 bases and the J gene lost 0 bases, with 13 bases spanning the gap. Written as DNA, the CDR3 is TGTGCCAGCAGCGTAGGGGACCCCCGGCGCTCTGGGGCCAACGTCCTGACTTTC. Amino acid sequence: CASSVGDPRRSGANVLTF.

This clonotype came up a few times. CDR3 amino acids: CASSLGQLLNTEAFF. CDR3 nucleotide sequence: TGTGCCAGCAGTTTAGGACAGCTTTTGAACACTGAAGCTTTCTTT. The chain has TRBV12-3 or TRBV12-4 and TRBJ1-1; weak D call: TRBD1 (5 bases). Trimming cost V 1 base and J 0 bases, with 9 bases left between them. This CDR3 has 15 residues.

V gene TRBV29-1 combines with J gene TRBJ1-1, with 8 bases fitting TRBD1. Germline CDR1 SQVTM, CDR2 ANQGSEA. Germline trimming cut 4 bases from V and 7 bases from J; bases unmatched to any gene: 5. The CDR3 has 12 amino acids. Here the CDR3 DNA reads TGCAGCGTTGGGGGACAGGACCTTGAAGCTTTCTTT. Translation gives CSVGGQDLEAFF.

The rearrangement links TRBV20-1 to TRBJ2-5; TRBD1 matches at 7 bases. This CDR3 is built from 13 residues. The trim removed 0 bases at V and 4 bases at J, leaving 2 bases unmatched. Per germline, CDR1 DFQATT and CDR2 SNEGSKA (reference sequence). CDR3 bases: TGCAGTGCTAGAGACACAGGGGTAGAGACCCAGTACTTC. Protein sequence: CSARDTGVETQYF.

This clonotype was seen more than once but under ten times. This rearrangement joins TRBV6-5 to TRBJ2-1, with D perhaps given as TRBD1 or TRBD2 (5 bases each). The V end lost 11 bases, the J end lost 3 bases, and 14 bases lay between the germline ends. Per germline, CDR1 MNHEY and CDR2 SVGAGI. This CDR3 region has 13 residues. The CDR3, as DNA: TGTGCCGTACCGGGACCTCACTACAATGAGCAGTTCTTC. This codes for CAVPGPHYNEQFF.

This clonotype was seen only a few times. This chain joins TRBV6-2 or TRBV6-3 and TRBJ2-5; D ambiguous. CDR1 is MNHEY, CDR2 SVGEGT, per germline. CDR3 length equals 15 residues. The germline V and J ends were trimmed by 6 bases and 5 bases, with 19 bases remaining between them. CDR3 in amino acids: CASRPQGDLGETQYF. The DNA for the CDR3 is TGTGCCAGCAGACCACAAGGAGATTTGGGGGAGACCCAGTACTTC.

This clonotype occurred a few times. CDR3 loop: CASSQERVSAQHF. For the CDR3, the DNA is TGCGCCAGCAGCCAAGAGAGGGTGTCAGCCCAGCATTTT. The chain recombines TRBV4-1 with TRBJ1-5; D gene uncertain. V lost 0 bases and J 11 bases, leaving 11 bases between the germline ends. Germline lookup yields CDR1 MGHRA and CDR2 YSYEKL. This CDR3 comprises 13 residues.

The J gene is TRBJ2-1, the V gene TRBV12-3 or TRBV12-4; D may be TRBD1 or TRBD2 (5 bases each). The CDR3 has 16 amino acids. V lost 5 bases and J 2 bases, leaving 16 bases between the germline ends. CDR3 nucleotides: TGTGCCAGCAGTAACTTAGAGGGGAGCCCCTACAATGAGCAGTTCTTC. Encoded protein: CASSNLEGSPYNEQFF.

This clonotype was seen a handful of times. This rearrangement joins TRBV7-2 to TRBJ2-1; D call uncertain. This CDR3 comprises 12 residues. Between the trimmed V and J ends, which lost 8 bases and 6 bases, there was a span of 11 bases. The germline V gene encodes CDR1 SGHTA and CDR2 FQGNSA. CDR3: CASLKGVNEQFF. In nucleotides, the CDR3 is TGTGCCAGCCTCAAAGGTGTCAATGAGCAGTTCTTC.

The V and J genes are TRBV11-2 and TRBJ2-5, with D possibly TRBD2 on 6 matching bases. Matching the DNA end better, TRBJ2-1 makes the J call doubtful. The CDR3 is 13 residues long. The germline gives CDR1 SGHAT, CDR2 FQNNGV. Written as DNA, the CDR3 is TGTGCCAGCAAGCGGGTTGTCGGCAATGAGCAGTTCTTC. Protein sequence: CASKRVVGNEQFF.

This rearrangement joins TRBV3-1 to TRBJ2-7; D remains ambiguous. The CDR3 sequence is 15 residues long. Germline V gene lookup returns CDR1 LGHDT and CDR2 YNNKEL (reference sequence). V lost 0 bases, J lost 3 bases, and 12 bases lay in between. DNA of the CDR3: TGTGCCAGCAGCCAAGAAAGCGACGGAGTCTACGAGCAGTACTTC. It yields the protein CASSQESDGVYEQYF.

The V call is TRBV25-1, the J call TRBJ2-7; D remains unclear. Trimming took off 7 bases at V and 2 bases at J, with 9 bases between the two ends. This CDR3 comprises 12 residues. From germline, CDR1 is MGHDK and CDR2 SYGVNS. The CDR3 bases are TGTGCCAGCAAGGGAAGCGCCTACGAGCAGTACTTC. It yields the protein CASKGSAYEQYF.

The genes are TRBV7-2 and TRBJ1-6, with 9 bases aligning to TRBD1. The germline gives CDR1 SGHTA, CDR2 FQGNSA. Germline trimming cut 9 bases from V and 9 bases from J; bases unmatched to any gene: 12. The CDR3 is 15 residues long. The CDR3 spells CASEVGTGWRSPLHF. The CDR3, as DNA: TGTGCCAGTGAAGTCGGGACAGGGTGGCGTTCACCCCTCCACTTT.